The 10 T cell receptor beta chains in this list originate from one sample, sequenced in a study of T cell changes during pregnancy in multiple sclerosis. Method: immunoSEQ multiplex PCR; TCRdb's copy keeps in-frame clones and lacks some. The sample includes tens of thousands of clones, around 89% of them seen just once. The sample was CD8+ T cells from peripheral blood mononuclear cells, taken in the third trimester of pregnancy. The receptors derive from a female donor with multiple sclerosis, enrolled in a pregnancy study.

V usage is TRBV29-1 and J usage is TRBJ1-5; no clear D. The CDR3 has 13 amino acids. Germline V gene data show CDR1 as SQVTM and CDR2 as ANQGSEA. Trimming removed 2 bases at V and 2 bases at J, with 7 bases between. CDR3 DNA: TGCAGCGTTGAATCAGAGGGCAATCAGCCCCAGCATTTT. Translating it yields CSVESEGNQPQHF.

The chain combines TRBV6-5 with TRBJ2-7; the match to TRBD1 covers 9 bases. Germline loops: CDR1 MNHEY, CDR2 SVGAGI. The CDR3 runs 15 residues. J gave up 3 bases and V 0 bases, and 3 bases lay outside the gene matches. DNA of the CDR3: TGTGCCAGCAGTTACTCCGGACAGGGGTTCTACGAGCAGTACTTC. It is translated as CASSYSGQGFYEQYF.

This clone appeared once. The rearrangement uses TRBV27 and TRBJ1-5, with D perhaps TRBD1 (5 bases). The CDR3 loop spans 15 amino acids. Germline CDR1 is MNHEY and CDR2 is SMNVEV (reference sequence). V was trimmed by 5 bases and J by 1 base, leaving 12 bases between them. The DNA of the CDR3 is TGTGCCAGCAGTCCGCCCGGGGGAAGCAATCAGCCCCAGCATTTT. This codes for CASSPPGGSNQPQHF.

For this clone: The junction departs from the called germline gene at one end, perhaps through a read error. The chain combines TRBV5-5 with TRBJ2-5; 11 nucleotides match TRBD2. The CDR3 covers 16 residues. CDR1 is SGHKS and CDR2 is YYEKEE in the germline V gene (reference sequence). The CDR3: CASGLGSGGGQETQYF. CDR3 bases: TGTGCCAGCGGCTTGGGTAGCGGGGGGGGTCAAGAGACCCAGTACTTC. The entire variable domain, with the rest obtained from reference TRBV5-5 and TRBJ2-5, is as follows: DAGVTQSPTHLIKTRGQQVTLRCSPISGHKSVSWYQQVLGQGPQFIFQYYEKEERGRGNFPDRFSARQFPNYSSELNVNALLLGDSALYLCASGLGSGGGQETQYFGPGTRLLVL.

This chain joins TRBV19 and TRBJ1-6, with TRBD1 as a possible D gene (5 bases). In germline, CDR1 is LNHDA, CDR2 SQIVND (reference sequence). Trimming removed 4 bases from V and 4 bases from J, with 11 bases in between. This CDR3 region has 15 residues. The CDR3 sequence: CASSTREGYNSPLHF. CDR3 coding DNA: TGTGCCAGTAGTACCCGGGAGGGGTATAATTCACCCCTCCACTTT.

The chain carries TRBV19 and TRBJ2-1, with a possible D match to TRBD2 (7 bases). V shed 3 bases and J shed 10 bases, with 13 bases lying between them. The CDR3 is made up of 13 amino acids. Germline assignment: CDR1 LNHDA and CDR2 SQIVND (reference sequence). CDR3 nucleotide sequence: TGTGCCAGTAGTATGGGGGGGGCAGGGGAGCAGTTCTTC. It codes for CASSMGGAGEQFF.

The chain carries TRBV2 and TRBJ2-7; D possibly corresponds to TRBD2 (5 bases). Germline loops: CDR1 SNHLY, CDR2 FYNNEI. Trimming removed 4 bases at V and 1 base at J, with 8 bases between. The CDR3 runs 13 residues. CDR3 sequence reads: CASSGGLSYEQYF. The CDR3 coding sequence is TGTGCCAGCAGTGGAGGACTGTCCTACGAGCAGTACTTC.

The sample holds a few counts of this clone. The rearrangement uses TRBV6-1 and TRBJ1-1; 8 bases fit TRBD1. The CDR3 totals 15 residues. Germline V CDR1 and CDR2: MNHNS, SASEGT. The ends lost 4 bases at V and 3 bases at J; junction bases unmatched: 7. The CDR3 nucleotides are TGTGCCAGCAGTGTTCCGGACAGGGTACACACTGAAGCTTTCTTT. Translation: CASSVPDRVHTEAFF.

Written as DNA, the CDR3 is TGTGCCAGCAGTTTATCATCGTCCGGGACAGGCAGCTACGAGCAGTACTTC. It encodes CASSLSSSGTGSYEQYF. The V call is TRBV27, the J call TRBJ2-7, with TRBD1 matching over 8 bases. The ends lost 0 bases at V and 3 bases at J; junction bases unmatched: 10. CDR3 length: 17 amino acids. Germline values: CDR1 MNHEY, CDR2 SMNVEV (reference sequence).

This clone turned up a few times. The gene calls are TRBV10-1 and TRBJ1-1, with 8 bases matching TRBD1. The CDR3 is made up of 14 amino acids. The germline CDR1 and CDR2 sequences are WNHNN and SYGVQD (reference sequence). The V gene end was trimmed by 8 bases and the J gene end by 5 bases; junction bases not matched to a gene: 10. Here the CDR3 reads CASSTGTGGTEAFF. The CDR3 DNA reads TGCGCCAGCTCCACCGGGACAGGCGGGACTGAAGCTTTCTTT.